The T cell receptor beta chain described here comes from a study of blood T cell repertoires in COVID-19 (dated by TCRdb to 2019 to 2021). As for the study more broadly: Collaborator samples came from the United States, Italy and Spain and covered acute and convalescent phases of COVID-19. The prospective study material was composed of cDNA or gDNA derived from T cells, B-cell-depleted T cells, or PBMCs. The dataset comprised deeply sampled blood TCRbeta repertoires from subjects exposed to, actively infected with, or recovered from COVID-19. The repertoires were released in a freely available public database meant as a resource for research on the immune response to SARS-CoV-2. The samples were drawn from two sources: the first 160 participants of the ongoing ImmuneRACE study, and 950 to 1,500 subjects contributed by 6 global collaborators. Sample metadata almost always included a de-identified subject ID, COVID-19 status, age in years and sex. HLA class I and class II types, where available, came from metadata supplied by the sample provider rather than from assay-based typing.

TCRbeta CDR3 regions were amplified from genomic DNA by means of the immunoSEQ Assay, a bias-controlled multiplex PCR. In the authors' own workflow: Within the assay, amplification of reference gene primers was used to estimate how many nucleated cells each sample contained. Sequence reads were collapsed and filtered to measure the absolute abundance of every unique TCRbeta CDR3 rearrangement. For each sample, productive Simpson clonality was calculated as the square root of Simpson's diversity index across productive rearrangements. In TCRdb, the immuneACCESS table is reduced to in-frame sequences with V and J assigned. These tables do not hold every clone; where another copy was compared, an unresolved V gene accounts for under half, and the others remain unexplained. V and J calls and clone size are those listed in that table; D and trimming were worked out from the DNA. The sample table shows about 210,000 clones, and approximately 84% are seen once. The top ten constitute roughly 7.8% of the sample.

This clone occurred many times. There is no known antigen for this receptor. No clone much larger than this one lies a single base away; base qualities are absent. Findings and caveats that apply to the study as a whole: The quantity of clinical and demographic metadata differed by source and by participant and was supplied without curation.

At one collaborating source in Seattle, patients were enrolled during active infection and were followed longitudinally through the course of disease. Collaborating institutions collected whole blood in K2EDTA tubes following their own protocols. Collaborator samples were shipped for TCRbeta analysis as frozen whole blood, isolated PBMCs, or DNA extracted from either sample type. According to the germline V gene, CDR1 reads SGHTA and CDR2 reads FQGTGA. Trimming removed 5 bases from V and 6 bases from J; the gene matches leave 9 bases unexplained. The CDR3, cysteine through phenylalanine, is 14 amino acids long. Of the read, only the CDR3 DNA is kept; its 42 bases are in frame from base 1.

Recombination linked TRBV7-3 to TRBJ2-7, and TRBD1 matches 8 of the central bases. Sequencing was performed on peripheral blood. The receptor comes from a woman of 80 years or more with COVID-19, enrolled during active disease. The encoded CDR3 is CASSPGTGSIEQYF. The DNA sequence is as follows: TGTGCCAGCAGCCCAGGGACAGGTTCAATCGAGCAGTACTTC.